A single sample gave rise to the 12 T cell receptor beta chains below, sequenced in a study of cytomegalovirus exposure and HLA in healthy donors. Sequencing used immunoSEQ multiplex PCR; TCRdb keeps in-frame clones, though not all of them. The profile shows 110,000 to 150,000 clones, approximately 85% of them singletons. The sample comprised PBMCs. The receptors derive from a woman younger than 45 in good health and CMV-seronegative.

The chain employs TRBV18 and TRBJ1-5; D remains ambiguous. The CDR3 length is 15 residues. V lost 3 bases and J lost 5, with 14 bases in between. Germline V lookup: CDR1 KGHSH, CDR2 LQKENI. The CDR3 sequence: CASSPQATPDQPQHF. CDR3 bases: TGTGCCAGCTCACCCCAAGCAACCCCCGATCAGCCCCAGCATTTT.

The chain carries TRBV2 and TRBJ2-7, with 9 bases that match TRBD1. This CDR3 region has 15 residues. The V gene end was trimmed by 6 bases and the J gene end by 3 bases; junction bases not matched to a gene: 9. CDR1 and CDR2 (germline): SNHLY, FYNNEI. The CDR3 bases are TGTGCCAGCAGATTGGGACCGGGACAGGGCTACGAGCAGTACTTC. Translated: CASRLGPGQGYEQYF.

J is TRBJ2-2 and V is TRBV19; D not certain. Trimming left V 3 bases short and J 7 bases short, with 9 bases between. The CDR3 length is 13 residues. Germline CDR1 and CDR2: LNHDA and SQIVND (reference sequence). The CDR3 DNA follows: TGTGCCAGTAGTATTCCCGGCGGCGGGGAGCTGTTTTTT. It yields the protein CASSIPGGGELFF.

The chain combines TRBV2 with TRBJ1-5; D gene uncertain. This CDR3 spans 14 amino acids. The germline gives CDR1 SNHLY, CDR2 FYNNEI. V was clipped by 8 bases and J by 5 bases, with 16 bases between them. This CDR3 reads CASSKTGSYQPQHF. CDR3 bases: TGTGCCAGCTCCAAAACGGGATCCTATCAGCCCCAGCATTTT.

This clone has only a few counts. Written as DNA, the CDR3 is TGTGCCTGGATGGCAGTCAGGACTGAAGCTTTCTTT. This translates into CAWMAVRTEAFF. The rearrangement uses TRBV30 and TRBJ1-1; D gene unclear. With 4 bases removed from V and 5 bases from J, the gap between germline ends came to 11 bases. This CDR3 has 12 amino acids. Germline CDR1 GTSNPN, CDR2 SVGIG (reference sequence).

V usage is TRBV27 and J usage is TRBJ1-5, with no clear D. This CDR3 has 18 amino acids. CDR1 MNHEY and CDR2 SMNVEV come from the germline V gene (reference sequence). V lost 4 bases to trimming and J lost 5 bases, with 24 bases between them. CDR3 DNA: TGTGCCAGCAGTTCCAAAGACGGAGGACTTCATTTATATCAGCCCCAGCATTTT. This gives the protein CASSSKDGGLHLYQPQHF.

The chain employs TRBV27 and TRBJ1-2; TRBD1 aligns across 8 bases. This CDR3 contains 16 residues. V shed 4 bases and J 0 bases; nucleotides not matched to a gene: 7. Germline lookup yields CDR1 MNHEY and CDR2 SMNVEV (reference sequence). The CDR3 bases are TGTGCCAGCAGTTGGACAGGGACAATGGCTAACTATGGCTACACCTTC. Translating gives CASSWTGTMANYGYTF.

This clone was detected once. J is TRBJ2-1 and V is TRBV4-1; 7 nucleotides agree with TRBD1. The CDR3 spans 14 residues. Germline CDR1 is MGHRA and CDR2 is YSYEKL. The V segment lost 1 base and the J segment 12 bases; nucleotides outside the gene matches: 9. CDR3 sequence reads: CASSQAPGTVLQFF. The CDR3, as DNA: TGCGCCAGCAGCCAAGCGCCCGGGACAGTTCTGCAGTTCTTC.

The V gene is TRBV7-2, the J gene TRBJ1-1; D might be TRBD1 (5 bases). CDR1 SGHTA and CDR2 FQGNSA come from the germline V gene. The CDR3 has 15 amino acids. V was pared by 5 bases and J by 4 bases, with 17 bases between. The CDR3, as DNA: TGTGCCAGCAGCCCACAGGAGGGGTGGACCACTGAAGCTTTCTTT. Translating it yields CASSPQEGWTTEAFF.

This sequence joins TRBV10-1 and TRBJ1-1; weak D call: TRBD1 (6 bases). V lost 9 bases and J 0 bases, leaving 17 bases between the germline ends. This CDR3 is 15 amino acids long. CDR1 and CDR2 from the germline V gene are WNHNN and SYGVQD (reference sequence). The CDR3 protein is CARNKEQGMNTEAFF. The CDR3 DNA follows: TGCGCCAGGAACAAAGAACAGGGAATGAACACTGAAGCTTTCTTT.

CDR3 sequence (DNA): TGCGCCAGCACGTGGGACAGACTCAACACTGAAGCTTTCTTT. Its translation is CASTWDRLNTEAFF. The chain is built from TRBV5-1 and TRBJ1-1; TRBD1 matches 7 bases. The CDR3 is 14 residues long. CDR1 is SGHRS and CDR2 is YFSETQ in the germline V gene. The V gene end was trimmed by 6 bases and the J gene end by 2 bases; junction bases not matched to a gene: 7.

V gene TRBV6-1 combines with J gene TRBJ2-7, with 7 bases identical to TRBD1. The CDR3 length is 14 residues. Germline V gene lookup returns CDR1 MNHNS and CDR2 SASEGT. V was pared by 6 bases and J by 4 bases, with 9 bases of the junction left unmatched. CDR3 sequence: CASRENRGWYEQYF. CDR3 in DNA: TGTGCCAGCAGGGAAAACAGGGGATGGTACGAGCAGTACTTC.